The 11 T cell receptor beta chains reported below all come from one sample, sequenced in a study of blood T cell repertoires in COVID-19. Measured with immunoSEQ multiplex PCR; TCRdb has only the in-frame clones, and not every one. The sample carries 210,000 or so clones, 75% to 90% recorded once. Input material: peripheral blood. The receptors stem from a man between 40 and 49 years old with acute or convalescent COVID-19.

The chain has TRBV9 and TRBJ1-4; a possible D gene is TRBD1 (5 bases). There are 16 residues in the CDR3. Germline-derived CDR1 and CDR2 are SGDLS and YYNGEE. Trimming took off 0 bases at V and 7 bases at J, with 16 bases between the two ends. The CDR3 DNA follows: TGTGCCAGCAGCGTAGCTATGGGGCAGGGAAGTGAAAAACTGTTTTTT. Amino acid sequence: CASSVAMGQGSEKLFF.

CDR3 DNA sequence: TGTGCCAGCAGTGAATCTGGGACAGTCGCTAACTATGGCTACACCTTC. Its protein is CASSESGTVANYGYTF. V usage is TRBV6-1 and J usage is TRBJ1-2, with 7 bases identical to TRBD1. Germline V gene data show CDR1 as MNHNS and CDR2 as SASEGT. V shed 2 bases, J shed 0 bases, and the junction held 6 bases outside the gene matches. The CDR3 covers 16 residues.

The V gene is TRBV30, the J gene TRBJ2-3, with D perhaps matching TRBD1 (5 bases). Trimming pared 3 bases from V and 1 base from J, leaving 8 bases between. The germline V gene encodes CDR1 GTSNPN and CDR2 SVGIG (reference sequence). The CDR3 extends over 13 amino acids. The CDR3 nucleotides are TGTGCCTGGAGGGAACAGGGCACAGATACGCAGTATTTT. It codes for CAWREQGTDTQYF.

The chain joins TRBV30 to TRBJ2-5; a weak D match, TRBD2 (6 bases). The V end lost 5 bases, the J end lost 2 bases, and 12 bases lay between the germline ends. The CDR3 consists of 13 residues. Germline V gives CDR1 GTSNPN, CDR2 SVGIG (reference sequence). The CDR3 region is CAWDRDLQETQYF. The CDR3 DNA is TGTGCCTGGGACCGGGACTTACAAGAGACCCAGTACTTC.

The genes are TRBV28 and TRBJ1-2; TRBD1 is a possible D gene (6 bases). The CDR3 is made up of 13 amino acids. V was clipped by 2 bases and J by 4 bases, with 8 bases between them. CDR1 and CDR2 (germline): MDHEN, SYDVKM. The CDR3 sequence is CASSLRGIYGYTF. In DNA form, the CDR3 reads TGTGCCAGCAGTTTAAGGGGGATCTATGGCTACACCTTC.

This clone was seen once. The chain uses TRBV13 and TRBJ2-5, with D perhaps TRBD2 (6 bases). Trimming took off 1 base at V and 6 bases at J, with 9 bases between the two ends. Germline V gene lookup returns CDR1 PRHDT and CDR2 FYEKMQ (reference sequence). This CDR3 is built from 13 residues. The CDR3 region is CASSLDREKTQYF. The CDR3 region has the DNA TGTGCCAGCAGCTTAGATCGGGAGAAGACCCAGTACTTC. Together with reference TRBV13 and TRBJ2-5, the CDR3 gives the full variable domain: AAGVIQSPRHLIKEKRETATLKCYPIPRHDTVYWYQQGPGQDPQFLISFYEKMQSDKGSIPDRFSAQQFSDYHSELNMSSLELGDSALYFCASSLDREKTQYFGPGTRLLVL.

The genes are TRBV5-6 and TRBJ1-1; no firm D call. CDR3 size: 17 residues. CDR1 and CDR2 (germline): SGHDT, YYEEEE. The V and J ends lost 4 bases and 1 base respectively, with 20 bases between them. The CDR3 reads CASSRRQLHPQNTEAFF. As DNA, the CDR3 is TGTGCCAGCAGCCGTCGTCAATTACACCCACAGAACACTGAAGCTTTCTTT.

The chain carries TRBV10-3 and TRBJ1-1; D possibly corresponds to TRBD1 (5 bases). The CDR3 is 18 amino acids. Germline CDR1 and CDR2: ENHRY and SYGVKD. Between the trimmed V and J ends, which lost 0 bases and 0 bases, there was a span of 17 bases. The CDR3 bases are TGTGCCATCAGTGAGTCGAGCGGTTGGGGGGAAATGAACACTGAAGCTTTCTTT. This gives the protein CAISESSGWGEMNTEAFF.

This clone was seen only a few times. The chain couples TRBV19 to TRBJ1-1; D is perhaps TRBD1 (5 bases). Germline V gives CDR1 LNHDA, CDR2 SQIVND (reference sequence). V was cut by 4 bases and J by 6 bases, with 21 bases left in between. CDR3 length: 16 amino acids. In DNA form, the CDR3 reads TGTGCCAGTAGTACCCTAGAAAGCAGGGTAAGAGCTGAAGCTTTCTTT. Protein sequence: CASSTLESRVRAEAFF.

This sequence joins TRBV5-4 and TRBJ1-2, with a weak D call TRBD1 (5 bases). Germline V gene data show CDR1 as SGHNT and CDR2 as YYREEE (reference sequence). Between the trimmed V and J ends, which lost 0 bases and 4 bases, there was a span of 10 bases. The CDR3 totals 14 residues. The DNA for the CDR3 is TGTGCCAGCAGCTTGGATGAGACAGCCTATGGCTACACCTTC. It specifies CASSLDETAYGYTF.

The chain couples TRBV27 to TRBJ1-4; 8 bases line up with TRBD1. V trimming: 5 bases; J trimming: 4 bases; junction bases outside the gene matches: 3. Germline values: CDR1 MNHEY, CDR2 SMNVEV (reference sequence). The CDR3 length is 14 residues. CDR3 protein: CASSRDRFNEKLFF. CDR3 nucleotide sequence: TGTGCCAGCAGTCGGGACAGGTTTAATGAAAAACTGTTTTTT.